These 10 T cell receptor beta chains share one sample of origin, sequenced in a study of blood T cells in healthy people across ages. A sample-barcoded 5' primer and a J-beta primer mix were used in a second PCR of roughly 6 to 11 cycles. TCRdb independently ran MiXCR on the 5' RACE reads; one entry per CDR3 protein. The sample gives about a million distinct CDR3 sequences, more than 30% of which show up once; approximately 14% is in the top ten. The sample taken for sequencing was blood. These receptors came from a young man in good health.

Worth noting for this clonotype: Relative to the germline gene, one junction end is altered; a read error may explain this. V usage is TRBV12-3 or TRBV12-4 and J usage is TRBJ2-1, with 10 bases identical to TRBD2. CDR3 length: 15 residues. The CDR3 DNA follows: TGTGCCAGCAGACGAGCGGGGGGGAATACCAATGGGCAGTTCTTC. Protein product: CASRRAGGNTNGQFF.

This chain connects TRBV29-1 to TRBJ1-2, with a weak D call TRBD1 (6 bases). Trimming pared 5 bases from V and 2 bases from J, leaving 12 bases between. This CDR3 contains 13 residues. In germline, CDR1 is SQVTM, CDR2 ANQGSEA. DNA for the CDR3: TGCAGCGTTCTAGGGGGGGACAACTATGGCTACACCTTC. Translated, it gives CSVLGGDNYGYTF. Full variable domain (remainder filled in from reference TRBV29-1 and TRBJ1-2): SAVISQKPSRDICQRGTSLTIQCQVDSQVTMMFWYRQQPGQSLTLIATANQGSEATYESGFVIDKFPISRPNLTFSTLTVSNMSPEDSSIYLCSVLGGDNYGYTFGSGTRLTVV.

The chain joins TRBV9 to TRBJ1-2, with 7 bases lining up with TRBD1. CDR3 length equals 15 residues. The germline CDR1 and CDR2 sequences are SGDLS and YYNGEE. Trimming took 4 bases from V and 4 from J; bases not matched to a gene: 10. CDR3 DNA sequence: TGTGCCAGCAGCCCAGGGGGGGGGCTCGGCTATGGCTACACCTTC. It is translated as CASSPGGGLGYGYTF.

Points on this clonotype: One junction end does not reproduce the germline sequence, and a read error may be involved. This chain's CDR3 is CASSPELAVSKDTQYF. CDR3 nucleotide sequence: TGTGCCAGCAGTCCCGAACTAGCGGTTAGCAAAGATACGCAGTATTTT. The rearrangement uses TRBV12-3 or TRBV12-4 and TRBJ2-3; 8 positions match TRBD2. This CDR3 spans 16 amino acids.

J is TRBJ2-6 and V is TRBV29-1, with D maybe TRBD1 (6 bases). The CDR3 extends over 16 amino acids. Germline-derived CDR1 and CDR2 are SQVTM and ANQGSEA. The V end was cut by 4 bases, the J end by 4 bases, with 17 bases between. CDR3 protein: CSVGTGILAGANVLTF. CDR3 bases: TGCAGCGTTGGAACAGGGATTCTGGCCGGGGCCAACGTCCTGACTTTC.

CDR3 loop: CSAGSTYLNGYTF. The CDR3 coding sequence is TGCAGTGCTGGATCGACCTATTTAAATGGCTACACCTTC. The chain has TRBV20-1 and TRBJ1-2; D is ambiguous. CDR1 DFQATT and CDR2 SNEGSKA come from the germline V gene (reference sequence). Between the trimmed V and J ends, which lost 5 bases and 6 bases, there was a span of 16 bases. CDR3 length: 13 amino acids.

The CDR3 DNA follows: TGTGCCAGCAGCCAAGAGCCGACAGACTATGGCTACACCTTC. Its translation is CASSQEPTDYGYTF. The rearrangement joins TRBV3-1 to TRBJ1-2; D may be TRBD1 (5 bases). The V end was cut by 0 bases, the J end by 3 bases, with 8 bases between. The germline gives CDR1 LGHDT, CDR2 YNNKEL (reference sequence). The CDR3 runs 14 residues.

Regarding this clonotype: Mismatch with germline at one junction end may stem from a read error. The chain couples TRBV6-2 or TRBV6-3 to TRBJ1-1; tentatively, D is TRBD1 (6 bases). The CDR3 has 16 residues. Germline V gives CDR1 MNHEY, CDR2 SVGEGT. This CDR3 reads CTSSYSSLQGTTEAFF. The DNA of the CDR3 is TGTACCAGCAGTTACTCTTCTCTCCAGGGGACCACTGAAGCTTTCTTT.

This rearrangement joins TRBV20-1 to TRBJ1-4; 9 bases agree with TRBD1. This CDR3 comprises 17 residues. From germline, CDR1 is DFQATT and CDR2 SNEGSKA (reference sequence). V shed 3 bases and J 0 bases; nucleotides not matched to a gene: 8. CDR3 DNA sequence: TGCAGTGCTAGGGGACAGGGAGGATCTGCAACTAATGAAAAACTGTTTTTT. This translates into CSARGQGGSATNEKLFF.

The V gene is TRBV4-1, the J gene TRBJ1-4; a weak D match, TRBD1 (5 bases). Trimming stripped 2 bases from V and 7 bases from J, with 14 bases between. The CDR3 is 15 residues long. Germline CDR1 is MGHRA and CDR2 is YSYEKL. CDR3 in DNA: TGCGCCAGCAGCCAAAAGGGGCAAGGCGGTGAAAAACTGTTTTTT. Translated, it gives CASSQKGQGGEKLFF.